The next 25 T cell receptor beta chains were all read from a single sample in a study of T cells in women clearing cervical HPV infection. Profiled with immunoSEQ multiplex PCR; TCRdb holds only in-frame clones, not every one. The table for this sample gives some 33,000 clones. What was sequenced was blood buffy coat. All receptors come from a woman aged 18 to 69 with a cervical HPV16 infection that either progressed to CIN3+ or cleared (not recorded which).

CDR3 protein: CSVREGRETQYF. The part of the CDR3 DNA that was read is TGCAGCGTACGAGAGGGGCGAGAGACC. The chain employs TRBV29-1 and TRBJ2-5; D tentatively reads TRBD1 or TRBD2 (5 bases each). Read data end 3 residues before the CDR3 end; the end is taken from the germline J gene. CDR3 length: 12 amino acids. Trimming left V 6 bases short and J 4 bases short, with 12 bases between. The V gene's germline CDR1 is SQVTM and CDR2 ANQGSEA.

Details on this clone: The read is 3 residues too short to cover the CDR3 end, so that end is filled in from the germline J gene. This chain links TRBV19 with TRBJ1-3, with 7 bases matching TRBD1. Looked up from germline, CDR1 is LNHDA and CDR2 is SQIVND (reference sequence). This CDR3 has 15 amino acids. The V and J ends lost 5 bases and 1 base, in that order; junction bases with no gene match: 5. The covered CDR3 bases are TGTGCCAGTAGTGCCCCGACAGGGTCTGGAAACACC. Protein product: CASSAPTGSGNT. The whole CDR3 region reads CASSAPTGSGNTIYF.

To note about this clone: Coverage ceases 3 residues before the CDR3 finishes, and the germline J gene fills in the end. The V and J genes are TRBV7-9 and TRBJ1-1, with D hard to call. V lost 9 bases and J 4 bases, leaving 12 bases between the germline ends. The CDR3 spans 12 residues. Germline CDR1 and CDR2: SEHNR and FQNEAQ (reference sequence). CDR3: CASQAGGTEAFF. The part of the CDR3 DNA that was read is TGTGCCAGTCAAGCAGGTGGCACTGAA. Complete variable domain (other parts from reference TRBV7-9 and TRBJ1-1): DTGVSQNPRHKITKRGQNVTFRCDPISEHNRLYWYRQTLGQGPEFLTYFQNEAQLEKSRLLSDRFSAERPKGSFSTLEIQRTEQGDSAMYLCASQAGGTEAFFGQGTRLTVV.

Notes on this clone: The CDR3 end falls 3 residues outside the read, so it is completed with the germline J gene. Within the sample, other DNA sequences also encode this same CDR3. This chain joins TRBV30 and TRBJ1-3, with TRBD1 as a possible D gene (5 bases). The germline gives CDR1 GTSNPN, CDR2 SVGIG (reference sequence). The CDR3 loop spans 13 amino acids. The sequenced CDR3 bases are TGTGCCTGGAGTTTAACCGCGGGGCGGCCA. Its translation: CAWSLTAGRP. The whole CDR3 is CAWSLTAGRPIYF.

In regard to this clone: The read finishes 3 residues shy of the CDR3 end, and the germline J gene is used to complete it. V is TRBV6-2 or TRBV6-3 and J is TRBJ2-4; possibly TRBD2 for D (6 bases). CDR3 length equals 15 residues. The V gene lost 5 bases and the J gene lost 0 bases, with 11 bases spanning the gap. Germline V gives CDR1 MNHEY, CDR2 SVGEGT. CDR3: CASSPGGSAKNIQYF. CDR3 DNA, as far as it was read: TGTGCCAGCAGTCCTGGGGGGTCAGCCAAAAACATT.

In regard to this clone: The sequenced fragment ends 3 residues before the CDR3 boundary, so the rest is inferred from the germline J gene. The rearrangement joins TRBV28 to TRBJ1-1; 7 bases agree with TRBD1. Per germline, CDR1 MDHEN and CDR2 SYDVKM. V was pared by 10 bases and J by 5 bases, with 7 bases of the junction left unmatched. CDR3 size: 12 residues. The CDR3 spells CATRQGSTEAFF. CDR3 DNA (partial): TGTGCCACCCGACAGGGAAGTACTGAA.

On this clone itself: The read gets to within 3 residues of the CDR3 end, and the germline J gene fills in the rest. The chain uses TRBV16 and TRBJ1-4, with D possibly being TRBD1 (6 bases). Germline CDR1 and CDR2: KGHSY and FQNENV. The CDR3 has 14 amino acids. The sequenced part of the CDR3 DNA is TGTGCCAGCAGCCGGGGAACAGGGAATTCACCA. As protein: CASSRGTGNSP. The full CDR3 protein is CASSRGTGNSPLFF.

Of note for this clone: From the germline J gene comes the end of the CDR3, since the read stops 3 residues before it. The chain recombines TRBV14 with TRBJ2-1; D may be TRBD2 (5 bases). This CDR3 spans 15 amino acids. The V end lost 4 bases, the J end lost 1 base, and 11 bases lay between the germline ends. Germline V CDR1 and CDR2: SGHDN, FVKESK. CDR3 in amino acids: CASSPGVESYNEQFF. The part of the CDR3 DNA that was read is TGTGCCAGCAGCCCCGGGGTTGAGTCCTACAATGAG.

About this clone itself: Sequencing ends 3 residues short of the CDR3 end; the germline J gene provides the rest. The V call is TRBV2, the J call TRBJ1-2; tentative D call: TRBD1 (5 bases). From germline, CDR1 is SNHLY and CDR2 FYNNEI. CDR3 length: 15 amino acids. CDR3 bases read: TGTGCCAGCACCGAAGGAAGACCGGGACTAATTGAC. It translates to CASTEGRPGLID. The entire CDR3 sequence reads CASTEGRPGLIDYTF.

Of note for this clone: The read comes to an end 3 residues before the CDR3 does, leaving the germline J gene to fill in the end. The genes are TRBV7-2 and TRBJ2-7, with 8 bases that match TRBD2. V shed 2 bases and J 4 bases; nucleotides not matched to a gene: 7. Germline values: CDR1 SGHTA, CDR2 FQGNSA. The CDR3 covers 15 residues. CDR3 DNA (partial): TGTGCCAGCAGCTTAATGCCCCGGGGGGGTTACGAG. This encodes CASSLMPRGGYE. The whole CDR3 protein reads CASSLMPRGGYEQYF.

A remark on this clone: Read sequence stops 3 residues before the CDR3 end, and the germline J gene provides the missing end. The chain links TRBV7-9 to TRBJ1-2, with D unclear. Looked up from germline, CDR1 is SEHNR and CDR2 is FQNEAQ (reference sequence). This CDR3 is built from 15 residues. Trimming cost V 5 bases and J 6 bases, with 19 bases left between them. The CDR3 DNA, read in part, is TGTGCCAGCAGCCCCTCTCACTCAATCCGGGATGGC. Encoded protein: CASSPSHSIRDG. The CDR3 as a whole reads CASSPSHSIRDGYTF.

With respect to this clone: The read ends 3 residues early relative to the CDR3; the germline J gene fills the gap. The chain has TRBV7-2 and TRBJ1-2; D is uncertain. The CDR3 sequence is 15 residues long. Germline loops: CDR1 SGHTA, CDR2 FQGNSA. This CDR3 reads CASSLYSGNADTYTF. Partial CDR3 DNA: TGTGCCAGCAGCTTGTACAGCGGGAACGCAGATACC. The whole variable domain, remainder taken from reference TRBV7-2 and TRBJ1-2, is GAGVSQSPSNKVTEKGKDVELRCDPISGHTALYWYRQSLGQGLEFLIYFQGNSAPDKSGLPSDRFSAERTGGSVSTLTIQRTQQEDSAVYLCASSLYSGNADTYTFGSGTRLTVV.

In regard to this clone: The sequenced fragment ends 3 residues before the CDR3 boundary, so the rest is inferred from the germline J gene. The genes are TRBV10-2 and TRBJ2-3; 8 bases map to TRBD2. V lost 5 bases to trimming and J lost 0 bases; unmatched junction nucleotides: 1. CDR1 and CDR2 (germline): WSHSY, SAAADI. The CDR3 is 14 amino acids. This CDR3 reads CASSIAGSTDTQYF. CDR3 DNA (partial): TGCGCCAGCAGTATAGCGGGAAGCACAGATACG.

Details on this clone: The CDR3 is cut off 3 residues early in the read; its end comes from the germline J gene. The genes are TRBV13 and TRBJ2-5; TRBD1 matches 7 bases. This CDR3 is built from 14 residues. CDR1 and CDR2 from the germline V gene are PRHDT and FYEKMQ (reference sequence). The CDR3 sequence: CASSLGVQGDTQYF. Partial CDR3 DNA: TGTGCCAGCAGCTTAGGGGTTCAGGGGGATACC.

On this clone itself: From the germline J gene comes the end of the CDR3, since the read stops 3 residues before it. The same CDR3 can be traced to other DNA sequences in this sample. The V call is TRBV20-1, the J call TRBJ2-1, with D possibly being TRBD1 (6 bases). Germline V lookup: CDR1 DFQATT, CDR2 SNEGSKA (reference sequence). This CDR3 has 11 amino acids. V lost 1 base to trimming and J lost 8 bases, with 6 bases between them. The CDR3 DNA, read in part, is TGCAGTGCTAGAGGGGGGCATGAG. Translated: CSARGGHE. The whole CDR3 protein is CSARGGHEQFF.

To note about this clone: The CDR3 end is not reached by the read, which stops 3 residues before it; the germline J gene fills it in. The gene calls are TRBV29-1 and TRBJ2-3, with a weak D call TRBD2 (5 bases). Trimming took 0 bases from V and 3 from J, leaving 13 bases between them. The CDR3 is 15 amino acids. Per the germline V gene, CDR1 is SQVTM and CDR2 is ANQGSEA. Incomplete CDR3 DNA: TGCAGCGTTGAAGACGGGGTAGCGATGACAGATACG. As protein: CSVEDGVAMTDT. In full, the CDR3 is CSVEDGVAMTDTQYF.

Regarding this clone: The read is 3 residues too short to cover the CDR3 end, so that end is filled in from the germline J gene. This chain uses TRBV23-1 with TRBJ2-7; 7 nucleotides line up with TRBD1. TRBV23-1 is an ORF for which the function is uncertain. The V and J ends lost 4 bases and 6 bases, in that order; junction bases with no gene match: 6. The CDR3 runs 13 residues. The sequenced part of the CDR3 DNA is TGCGCCAGCAGTCCCCCCGACAGGGCCGAG. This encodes CASSPPDRAE. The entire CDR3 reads CASSPPDRAEQYF.

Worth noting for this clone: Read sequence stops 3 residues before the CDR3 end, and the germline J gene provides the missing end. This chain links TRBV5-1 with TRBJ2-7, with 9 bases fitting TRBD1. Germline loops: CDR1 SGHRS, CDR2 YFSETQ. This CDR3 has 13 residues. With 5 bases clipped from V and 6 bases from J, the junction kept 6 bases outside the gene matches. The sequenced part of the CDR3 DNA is TGCGCCAGCAGAACCGGGACAGGGACCGAG. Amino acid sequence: CASRTGTGTE. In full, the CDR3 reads CASRTGTGTEQYF.

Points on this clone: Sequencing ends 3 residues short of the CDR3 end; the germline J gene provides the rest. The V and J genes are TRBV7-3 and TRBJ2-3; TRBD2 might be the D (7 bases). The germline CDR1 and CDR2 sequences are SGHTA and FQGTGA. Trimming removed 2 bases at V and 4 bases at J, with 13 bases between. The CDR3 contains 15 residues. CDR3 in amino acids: CASSLGGGSSDTQYF. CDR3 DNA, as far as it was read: TGTGCCAGCAGCTTAGGGGGGGGCTCATCAGATACG. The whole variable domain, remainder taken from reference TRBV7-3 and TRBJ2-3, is GAGVSQTPSNKVTEKGKYVELRCDPISGHTALYWYRQSLGQGPEFLIYFQGTGAADDSGLPNDRFFAVRPEGSVSTLKIQRTERGDSAVYLCASSLGGGSSDTQYFGPGTRLTVL.

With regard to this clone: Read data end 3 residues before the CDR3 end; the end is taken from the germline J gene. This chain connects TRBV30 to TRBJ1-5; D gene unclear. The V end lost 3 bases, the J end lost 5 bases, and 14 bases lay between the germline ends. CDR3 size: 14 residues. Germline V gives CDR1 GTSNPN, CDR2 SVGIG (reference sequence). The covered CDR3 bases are TGTGCCTGGAGCCCGTTTGACGGGGATCAGCCC. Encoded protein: CAWSPFDGDQP. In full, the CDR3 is CAWSPFDGDQPQHF. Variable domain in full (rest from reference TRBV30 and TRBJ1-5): SQTIHQWPATLVQPVGSPLSLECTVEGTSNPNLYWYRQAAGRGLQLLFYSVGIGQISSEVPQNLSASRPQDRQFILSSKKLLLSDSGFYLCAWSPFDGDQPQHFGDGTRLSIL.

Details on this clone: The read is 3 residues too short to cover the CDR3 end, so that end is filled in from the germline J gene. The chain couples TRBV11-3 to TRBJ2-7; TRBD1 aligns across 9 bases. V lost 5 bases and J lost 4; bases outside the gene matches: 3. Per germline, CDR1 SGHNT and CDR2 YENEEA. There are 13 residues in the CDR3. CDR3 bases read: TGTGCCAGCAGCGGGACAGGGAGTTACGAG. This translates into CASSGTGSYE. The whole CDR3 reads CASSGTGSYEQYF. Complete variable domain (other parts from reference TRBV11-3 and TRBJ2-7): EAGVVQSPRYKIIEKKQPVAFWCNPISGHNTLYWYLQNLGQGPELLIRYENEEAVDDSQLPKDRFSAERLKGVDSTLKIQPAELGDSAVYLCASSGTGSYEQYFGPGTRLTVT.

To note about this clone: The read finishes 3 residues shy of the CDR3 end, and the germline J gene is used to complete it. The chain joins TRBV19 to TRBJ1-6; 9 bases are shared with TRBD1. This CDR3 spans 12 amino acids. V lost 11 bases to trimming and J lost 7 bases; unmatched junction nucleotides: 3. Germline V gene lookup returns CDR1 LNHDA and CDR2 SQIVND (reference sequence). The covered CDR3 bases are TGTGCCGTGGGGACAGGGAATTCACCC. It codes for CAVGTGNSP. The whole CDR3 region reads CAVGTGNSPLHF.

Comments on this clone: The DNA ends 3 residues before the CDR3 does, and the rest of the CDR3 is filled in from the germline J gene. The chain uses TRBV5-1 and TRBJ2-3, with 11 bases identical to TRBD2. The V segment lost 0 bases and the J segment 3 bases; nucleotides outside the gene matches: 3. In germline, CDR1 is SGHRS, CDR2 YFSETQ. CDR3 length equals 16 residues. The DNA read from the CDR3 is TGCGCCAGCAGCTTGGTAGCGGGGGGGCTTACAGATACG. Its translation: CASSLVAGGLTDT. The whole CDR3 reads CASSLVAGGLTDTQYF.

The part of the CDR3 DNA that was read is TGTGCCAGCACCCGGAGCGGGAGTTCCTACAATGAG. Its translation: CASTRSGSSYNE. The whole CDR3 sequence reads CASTRSGSSYNEQFF. The chain uses TRBV6-4 and TRBJ2-1; 8 positions match TRBD2. From the germline J gene comes the end of the CDR3, since the read stops 3 residues before it. J lost 1 base, V lost 7 bases, and 6 bases had no gene match. The CDR3 length is 15 residues. Germline V gene data show CDR1 as MRHNA and CDR2 as SNTAGT.

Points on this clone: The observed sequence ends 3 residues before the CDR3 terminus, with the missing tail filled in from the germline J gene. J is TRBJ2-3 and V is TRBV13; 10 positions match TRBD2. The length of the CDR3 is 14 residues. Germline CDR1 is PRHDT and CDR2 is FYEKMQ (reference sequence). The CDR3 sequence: CAIKREGLGETQYF. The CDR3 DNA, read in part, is TGTGCCATCAAGCGGGAGGGCCTAGGGGAGACG.